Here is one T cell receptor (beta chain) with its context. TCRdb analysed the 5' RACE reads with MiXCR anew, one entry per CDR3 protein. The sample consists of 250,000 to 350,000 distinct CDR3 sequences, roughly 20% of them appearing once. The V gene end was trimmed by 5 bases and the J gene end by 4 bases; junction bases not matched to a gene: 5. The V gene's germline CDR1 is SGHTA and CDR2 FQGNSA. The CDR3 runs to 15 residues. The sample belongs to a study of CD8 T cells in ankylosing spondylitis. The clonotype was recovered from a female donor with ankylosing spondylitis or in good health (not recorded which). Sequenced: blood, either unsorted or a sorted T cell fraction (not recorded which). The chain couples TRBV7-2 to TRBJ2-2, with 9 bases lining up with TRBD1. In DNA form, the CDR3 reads TGTGCCAGCAGCCTACAGGGGGCGCGCACCGGGGAGCTGTTTTTT. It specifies CASSLQGARTGELFF.